This TCR beta chain was observed in a study of regulatory T cells in long-lasting Graves disease. On the study more broadly: Antithyroid drug intake by newly diagnosed Graves' patients had lasted under 3 months.

Sample time point: newly diagnosed GD, antithyroid drugs for less than 3 months. PBMCs provided the RNA from which the TCR library was made. This clonotype was seen many times. The antigen remains undetermined. General study points: Gene preferences differed: TRBV28, TRBJ1-2, TRBJ2-5 in persistent cases.

Sequencing libraries for TCR beta were prepared with iRepertoire HTBI primers and Arm-PCR of CDR3 regions. From the multiplex PCR reads, TCRdb called clonotypes with MiXCR, one entry per CDR3 protein. Here the sample spans under 800,000 distinct CDR3 sequences, around 17% being singletons. V was cut by 3 bases and J by 3 bases, with 9 bases left in between. Germline values: CDR1 SQVTM, CDR2 ANQGSEA. The CDR3 totals 12 residues. This same sample was also part of a study on T cells in Graves' hyperthyroidism and ophthalmopathy. Turning to that study: The HTBI primer set served for first-round RT-PCR of the TCR CDR3. Most thyroid clonotypes that were expanded above 0.001 also turned up in blood.

This receptor was obtained from a woman in her thirties with Graves disease. The rearrangement joins TRBV29-1 to TRBJ2-7; the D is unclear. Sequencing used peripheral blood mononuclear cells (PBMCs), obtained at new diagnosis, from a patient treated with antithyroid drugs. CDR3 sequence (DNA): TGCAGCGTTGAGCTAGGCAGCTACGAGCAGTACTTC. Its protein product is CSVELGSYEQYF.